One and the same sample provided the 9 T cell receptor beta chains below, sequenced in a study of cytomegalovirus exposure and HLA in healthy donors (dated by TCRdb to 2017 to 2019). Library generation was performed with the immunoSEQ multiplex PCR assay. Not all clones reach the TCRdb copy of this immuneACCESS table, which keeps in-frame sequences only. Checked studies attribute under half of the gap to unresolved V genes and leave the rest unexplained. A total of 200,000 to 250,000 clones appear in this sample, around four fifths of them only once. Roughly 5.7% of the sample is taken by the ten largest. Sequencing was performed on PBMCs. Receptors were obtained from a woman younger than 30 in good health and CMV-seronegative.

This clone was observed a single time. The rearrangement joins TRBV11-2 to TRBJ2-7; D may be TRBD1 (5 bases). CDR1 SGHAT and CDR2 FQNNGV come from the germline V gene. There are 15 residues in the CDR3. V dropped 1 base and J dropped 3 bases, with 13 bases sitting between them. CDR3 sequence: CASSLVWRQGYEQYF. The CDR3 coding sequence is TGTGCCAGCAGCTTAGTTTGGCGCCAGGGCTACGAGCAGTACTTC.

The sample holds a few counts of this clone. The chain recombines TRBV30 with TRBJ2-5, with no clear D. In germline, CDR1 is GTSNPN, CDR2 SVGIG (reference sequence). The CDR3 contains 12 residues. With 2 bases removed from V and 4 bases from J, the gap between germline ends came to 8 bases. The DNA of the CDR3 is TGTGCCTGGAGTTCCCTTTCAGAGACCCAGTACTTC. The encoded protein is CAWSSLSETQYF.

The V and J genes are TRBV7-8 and TRBJ2-6; 7 bases line up with TRBD1. Looked up from germline, CDR1 is SGHVS and CDR2 is FQNEAQ. J gave up 0 bases and V 1 base, and 12 bases lay outside the gene matches. The CDR3 is 20 residues long. The DNA for the CDR3 is TGTGCCAGCAGCTTAGAGTGGGACAGAGCCATTCTCTCTGGGGCCAACGTCCTGACTTTC. As protein: CASSLEWDRAILSGANVLTF.

The V gene is TRBV30, the J gene TRBJ1-5; D unclear. Germline loops: CDR1 GTSNPN, CDR2 SVGIG (reference sequence). The CDR3 sequence is 14 residues long. Trimming stripped 0 bases from V and 2 bases from J, with 8 bases between. As DNA, the CDR3 is TGTGCCTGGAGTGTACGGAGGGGCAATCAGCCCCAGCATTTT. Its translation: CAWSVRRGNQPQHF.

This clone showed up just a few times. V is TRBV18 and J is TRBJ1-5; 10 nucleotides agree with TRBD1. V dropped 4 bases and J dropped 3; count of bases not matched to a gene: 3. The V gene's germline CDR1 is KGHSH and CDR2 LQKENI. This CDR3 is built from 15 residues. The CDR3 spells CASSLGQGDNQPQHF. CDR3 nucleotides: TGTGCCAGCTCACTAGGACAGGGGGACAATCAGCCCCAGCATTTT.

The genes are TRBV2 and TRBJ1-5, with 11 positions matching TRBD1. Germline V gives CDR1 SNHLY, CDR2 FYNNEI. Trimming removed 6 bases from V and 7 bases from J; junction bases left unmatched: 5. This CDR3 spans 14 amino acids. The CDR3 here is CASRDRGLEQPQHF. CDR3 in DNA: TGTGCCAGCAGGGACAGGGGGCTCGAACAGCCCCAGCATTTT.

The rearrangement joins TRBV15 to TRBJ1-6; D is uncertain. The CDR3 loop spans 15 amino acids. Germline V CDR1 and CDR2: LNHNV, YYDKDF (reference sequence). Deletions cut 5 bases from V and 4 bases from J, with 12 bases between. The CDR3 DNA reads as TGTGCCACCAGCGGGAGAGCGGGGTATAATTCACCCCTCCACTTT. Encoded protein: CATSGRAGYNSPLHF.

As concerns this clone: Distinct nucleotide sequences in the sample also encode this CDR3. The CDR3 DNA reads TGTGCCAGCAGCTTGGACTCGGGAGGGCGACGGGAGCAGTACTTC. Protein sequence: CASSLDSGGRREQYF. This sequence joins TRBV5-4 and TRBJ2-7; TRBD2 matches 8 bases. Germline V lookup: CDR1 SGHNT, CDR2 YYREEE (reference sequence). CDR3 length equals 15 residues. The V and J ends lost 0 bases and 7 bases, in that order; junction bases with no gene match: 9.

The rearrangement joins TRBV7-8 to TRBJ1-2, with D uncertain. Trimming removed 8 bases from V and 3 bases from J, with 19 bases in between. This CDR3 spans 15 amino acids. CDR1 and CDR2 (germline): SGHVS, FQNEAQ. The CDR3, as DNA: TGTGCCAGCCGCCGCTCTGCCCAGGCTGACTATGGCTACACCTTC. Translated: CASRRSAQADYGYTF. The whole variable domain, filled in from reference TRBV7-8 and TRBJ1-2, reads GAGVSQSPRYKVAKRGQDVALRCDPISGHVSLFWYQQALGQGPEFLTYFQNEAQLDKSGLPSDRFFAERPEGSVSTLKIQRTQQEDSAVYLCASRRSAQADYGYTFGSGTRLTVV.